Listed below are T cell receptor beta chains from one sample, sequenced in a study of blood T cell repertoires in COVID-19. Repertoires were generated with immunoSEQ multiplex PCR, while TCRdb's copy carries only in-frame clones and drops some. The data contain some 120,000 clones, 90% of them seen just once; the ten biggest clones take up around 3.7%. The sequenced sample consisted of peripheral blood. All receptors come from a man aged 50-59 years with active COVID-19. CDR3s include the opening cysteine and the closing phenylalanine or tryptophan. D genes are given only for firm matches. Clone size, where shown, is once, few, many, or a class for clones that have expanded.

D gene: -; V gene: TRBV6-5; CDR3 length: 13; clone size: -; J gene: TRBJ2-7; CDR3 DNA: TGTGCCAGCAGATTGACTAGAAACTACGAGCAGTACTTC; CDR3 protein: CASRLTRNYEQYF
D gene: -; V gene: TRBV3-1/TRBV3-2; CDR3 length: 15; clone size: -; J gene: TRBJ2-1; CDR3 DNA: TGTGCCAGCAGCACAACTAGTGGGTCCTACAATGAGCAGTTCTTC; CDR3 protein: CASSTTSGSYNEQFF
D gene: -; V gene: TRBV24-1; CDR3 length: 15; clone size: -; J gene: TRBJ2-3; CDR3 DNA: TGTGCCACCAGTTTCCGAGGGCCGGTAGGAAATACGCAGTATTTT; CDR3 protein: CATSFRGPVGNTQYF
D gene: TRBD1; V gene: TRBV18; CDR3 length: 14; clone size: -; J gene: TRBJ2-3; CDR3 DNA: TGTGCCAGCTCAAAAGGGACAGACACAGATACGCAGTATTTT; CDR3 protein: CASSKGTDTDTQYF
D gene: -; V gene: TRBV10-2; CDR3 length: 14; clone size: -; J gene: TRBJ2-1; CDR3 DNA: TGCGCCAGCAGTGATCGGGGGGCCAACAATGAGCAGTTCTTC; CDR3 protein: CASSDRGANNEQFF
D gene: -; V gene: TRBV19; CDR3 length: 13; clone size: -; J gene: TRBJ2-5; CDR3 DNA: TGTGCCAGTAGTACTCAGGGGCAAGAGACCCAGTACTTC; CDR3 protein: CASSTQGQETQYF
D gene: -; V gene: TRBV9; CDR3 length: 14; clone size: -; J gene: TRBJ1-1; CDR3 DNA: TGTGCCAGCAGCGAGGGAGTGAGTCCCACTGAAGCTTTCTTT; CDR3 protein: CASSEGVSPTEAFF
D gene: -; V gene: TRBV28; CDR3 length: 15; clone size: -; J gene: TRBJ2-5; CDR3 DNA: TGTGCCAGCAGTTTAAGGGTTTTGCGGGAAGGGACCCAGTACTTC; CDR3 protein: CASSLRVLREGTQYF
D gene: -; V gene: TRBV23-1; CDR3 length: 16; clone size: -; J gene: TRBJ1-1; CDR3 DNA: TGCGCCAGCAGTCGAAAAAACAGGATCATGAACACTGAAGCTTTCTTT; CDR3 protein: CASSRKNRIMNTEAFF
D gene: TRBD1; V gene: TRBV10-1; CDR3 length: 13; clone size: -; J gene: TRBJ2-1; CDR3 DNA: TGCGCCAGCAGTGGGTCGGACAGGACGGAGCAGTTCTTC; CDR3 protein: CASSGSDRTEQFF
D gene: -; V gene: TRBV13; CDR3 length: 16; clone size: -; J gene: TRBJ2-3; CDR3 DNA: TGTGCCAGCAGCTCCGGGGGGCTAGCCGGCACAGATACGCAGTATTTT; CDR3 protein: CASSSGGLAGTDTQYF
D gene: -; V gene: TRBV12-3/TRBV12-4; CDR3 length: 13; clone size: -; J gene: TRBJ2-1; CDR3 DNA: TGTGCCAGCAGTTTCCCGGGTAGGAATGAGCAGTTCTTC; CDR3 protein: CASSFPGRNEQFF
D gene: -; V gene: TRBV3-1/TRBV3-2; CDR3 length: 13; clone size: -; J gene: TRBJ1-4; CDR3 DNA: TGTGCCAGCGGCGGGGGGGCCTATGAAAAACTGTTTTTT; CDR3 protein: CASGGGAYEKLFF
D gene: -; V gene: TRBV28; CDR3 length: 14; clone size: -; J gene: TRBJ1-6; CDR3 DNA: TGTGCCAGCAGTTTAGGGCACCCAAATTCACCCCTCCACTTT; CDR3 protein: CASSLGHPNSPLHF
D gene: TRBD1; V gene: TRBV4-2; CDR3 length: 12; clone size: -; J gene: TRBJ1-1; CDR3 DNA: TGTGCCAGCAGCCAACCCACAGGGGTAGCTTTCTTT; CDR3 protein: CASSQPTGVAFF
D gene: TRBD2; V gene: TRBV27; CDR3 length: 17; clone size: -; J gene: TRBJ2-5; CDR3 DNA: TGTGCCAGCAGCCCGCGTAGACTAGCGGAGTTCCAAGAGACCCAGTACTTC; CDR3 protein: CASSPRRLAEFQETQYF
D gene: TRBD2; V gene: TRBV7-7; CDR3 length: 15; clone size: once; J gene: TRBJ2-5; CDR3 DNA: TGTGCCAGCAGCTTAGCGGGGGGGGTGGCGGAGACCCAGTACTTC; CDR3 protein: CASSLAGGVAETQYF
D gene: TRBD2; V gene: TRBV19; CDR3 length: 15; clone size: -; J gene: TRBJ2-7; CDR3 DNA: TGTGCCAGTAGTAGCGGGAGGGGCACTACCTACGAGCAGTACTTC; CDR3 protein: CASSSGRGTTYEQYF
D gene: -; V gene: TRBV23-1; CDR3 length: 13; clone size: -; J gene: TRBJ1-5; CDR3 DNA: TGCGCCAGCAGTCAATTGAGAGGAGACAGAGAGCATTTT; CDR3 protein: CASSQLRGDREHF
D gene: -; V gene: TRBV3-1/TRBV3-2; CDR3 length: 15; clone size: -; J gene: TRBJ2-1; CDR3 DNA: TGTGCCAGCAGCCAGGGACTGGAGACCTACAATGAGCAGTTCTTC; CDR3 protein: CASSQGLETYNEQFF
D gene: TRBD1; V gene: TRBV19; CDR3 length: 15; clone size: once; J gene: TRBJ2-1; CDR3 DNA: TGTGCCAGTAGTATGGCCGGGACAGGTTACAATGAGCAGTTCTTC; CDR3 protein: CASSMAGTGYNEQFF
D gene: TRBD2; V gene: TRBV7-8; CDR3 length: 13; clone size: -; J gene: TRBJ2-5; CDR3 DNA: TGTGCCAGCAGCTCCGGCGGGGGAGAGACCCAGTACTTC; CDR3 protein: CASSSGGGETQYF
D gene: TRBD2; V gene: TRBV5-1; CDR3 length: 16; clone size: once; J gene: TRBJ2-1; CDR3 DNA: TGCGCCAGCAGCGTAAATAGACTAGCGGGAGCTAATGAGCAGTTCTTC; CDR3 protein: CASSVNRLAGANEQFF
D gene: -; V gene: TRBV18; CDR3 length: 13; clone size: -; J gene: TRBJ1-4; CDR3 DNA: TGTGCCAGCTCACCTTCATTACAGGAAAAACTGTTTTTT; CDR3 protein: CASSPSLQEKLFF
D gene: TRBD1; V gene: TRBV7-2; CDR3 length: 15; clone size: once; J gene: TRBJ1-5; CDR3 DNA: TGTGCCAGCAGCTTAGAAACAGGGGTGATACAGCCCCAGCATTTT; CDR3 protein: CASSLETGVIQPQHF
D gene: TRBD1; V gene: TRBV27; CDR3 length: 16; clone size: -; J gene: TRBJ2-3; CDR3 DNA: TGTGCCAGCAGTTTATCGGGGACAGCAAGCACAGATACGCAGTATTTT; CDR3 protein: CASSLSGTASTDTQYF
D gene: TRBD2; V gene: TRBV5-1; CDR3 length: 14; clone size: -; J gene: TRBJ2-5; CDR3 DNA: TGCGCCAGCAGCTTGGTAGCGGGAGTAGAGACCCAGTACTTC; CDR3 protein: CASSLVAGVETQYF
D gene: -; V gene: TRBV5-1; CDR3 length: 13; clone size: -; J gene: TRBJ2-5; CDR3 DNA: TGCGCCAGCAGCTTTGGTCAGCAAGAGACCCAGTACTTC; CDR3 protein: CASSFGQQETQYF
D gene: -; V gene: TRBV2; CDR3 length: 11; clone size: once; J gene: TRBJ1-2; CDR3 DNA: TGTGCGTCGCAGGCCCTTGTCGGCTACACCTTC; CDR3 protein: CASQALVGYTF
D gene: TRBD1; V gene: TRBV3-1/TRBV3-2; CDR3 length: 15; clone size: -; J gene: TRBJ1-4; CDR3 DNA: TGTGCAAGCAGGGACAGCGGTACAACTAATGAAAAACTGTTTTTT; CDR3 protein: CASRDSGTTNEKLFF
D gene: TRBD2; V gene: TRBV6-6; CDR3 length: 16; clone size: -; J gene: TRBJ2-3; CDR3 DNA: TGTGCCAGCAGTTTTCTAGCGGGGGCCTTCACAGATACGCAGTATTTT; CDR3 protein: CASSFLAGAFTDTQYF
D gene: TRBD1; V gene: TRBV20-1; CDR3 length: 17; clone size: -; J gene: TRBJ1-5; CDR3 DNA: TGCAGTGCTAGTATCGGTAGGGGACAGGGGTTTAATCAGCCCCAGCATTTT; CDR3 protein: CSASIGRGQGFNQPQHF
D gene: -; V gene: TRBV14; CDR3 length: 14; clone size: once; J gene: TRBJ2-7; CDR3 DNA: TGTGCCAGCAGCCACTTTAAAGACAGATACGAGCAGTACTTC; CDR3 protein: CASSHFKDRYEQYF
D gene: -; V gene: TRBV19; CDR3 length: 12; clone size: -; J gene: TRBJ1-3; CDR3 DNA: TGTGCCAGTAGCCCAACTGGAAACACCATATATTTT; CDR3 protein: CASSPTGNTIYF
D gene: TRBD2; V gene: TRBV11-2; CDR3 length: 16; clone size: -; J gene: TRBJ2-1; CDR3 DNA: TGTGCCAGCAGCTCCCAAGTCGGGCTAGCGGACAATGAGCAGTTCTTC; CDR3 protein: CASSSQVGLADNEQFF
D gene: TRBD2; V gene: TRBV24-1; CDR3 length: 17; clone size: -; J gene: TRBJ2-3; CDR3 DNA: TGTGCCACCAGTGAAGGACTAGCGGGGGGACGCACAGATACGCAGTATTTT; CDR3 protein: CATSEGLAGGRTDTQYF
D gene: TRBD2; V gene: TRBV27; CDR3 length: 16; clone size: few; J gene: TRBJ2-2; CDR3 DNA: TGTGCCAGCACCCCCAGCGGGAGGGCCAGAGCCGGGGAGCTGTTTTTT; CDR3 protein: CASTPSGRARAGELFF
D gene: TRBD2; V gene: TRBV9; CDR3 length: 19; clone size: -; J gene: TRBJ2-3; CDR3 DNA: TGTGCCAGCAGCCCACGTTTCCGGGGGGGGCGGGAGAGAACAGATACGCAGTATTTT; CDR3 protein: CASSPRFRGGRERTDTQYF
D gene: TRBD1; V gene: TRBV25-1; CDR3 length: 17; clone size: -; J gene: TRBJ2-3; CDR3 DNA: TGTGCCAGCAGTGGAGCTGCCGGGACAGGACACACAGATACGCAGTATTTT; CDR3 protein: CASSGAAGTGHTDTQYF
D gene: TRBD1; V gene: TRBV12-5; CDR3 length: 14; clone size: -; J gene: TRBJ1-5; CDR3 DNA: TGTGCTAGTGGGGGGGACAGTCTCAATCAGCCCCAGCATTTT; CDR3 protein: CASGGDSLNQPQHF
D gene: -; V gene: TRBV3-1/TRBV3-2; CDR3 length: 12; clone size: -; J gene: TRBJ2-7; CDR3 DNA: TGTGCCAGCAGCCAAGGTGACAGACAGCAGTACTTC; CDR3 protein: CASSQGDRQQYF
D gene: TRBD2; V gene: TRBV25-1; CDR3 length: 14; clone size: -; J gene: TRBJ2-3; CDR3 DNA: TGTGCCAGCGCGCCGGGACTAGCGACAGATACGCAGTATTTT; CDR3 protein: CASAPGLATDTQYF
D gene: TRBD2; V gene: TRBV7-6; CDR3 length: 16; clone size: once; J gene: TRBJ2-3; CDR3 DNA: TGTGCCAGCAGCTTACTAGCGGGAGGAAGCACAGATACGCAGTATTTT; CDR3 protein: CASSLLAGGSTDTQYF